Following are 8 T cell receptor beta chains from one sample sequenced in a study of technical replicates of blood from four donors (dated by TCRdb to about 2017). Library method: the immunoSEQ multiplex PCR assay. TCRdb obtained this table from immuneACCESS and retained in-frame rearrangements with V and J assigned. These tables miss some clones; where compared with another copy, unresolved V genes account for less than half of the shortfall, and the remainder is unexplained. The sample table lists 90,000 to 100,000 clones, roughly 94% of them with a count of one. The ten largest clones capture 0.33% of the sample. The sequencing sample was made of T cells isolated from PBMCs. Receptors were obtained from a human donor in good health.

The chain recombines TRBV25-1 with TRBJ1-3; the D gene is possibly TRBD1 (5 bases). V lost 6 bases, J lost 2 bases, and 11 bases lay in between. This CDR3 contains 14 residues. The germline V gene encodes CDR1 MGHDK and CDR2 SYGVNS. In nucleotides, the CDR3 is TGTGCCAGCAGCCAAGGGGTCACTGGAAACACCATATATTTT. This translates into CASSQGVTGNTIYF.

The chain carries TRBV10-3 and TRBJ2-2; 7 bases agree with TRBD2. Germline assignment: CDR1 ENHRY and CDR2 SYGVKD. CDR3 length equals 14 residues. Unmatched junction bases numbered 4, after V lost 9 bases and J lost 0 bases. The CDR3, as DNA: TGTGCCATAGCTAGCGGTTCGAACACCGGGGAGCTGTTTTTT. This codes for CAIASGSNTGELFF.

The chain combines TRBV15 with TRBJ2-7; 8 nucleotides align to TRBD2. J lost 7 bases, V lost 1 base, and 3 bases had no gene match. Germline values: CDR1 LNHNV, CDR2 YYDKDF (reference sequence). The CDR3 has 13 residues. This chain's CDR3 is CATSRGTSHEQYF. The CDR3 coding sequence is TGTGCCACCAGCAGAGGGACTAGCCATGAGCAGTACTTC.

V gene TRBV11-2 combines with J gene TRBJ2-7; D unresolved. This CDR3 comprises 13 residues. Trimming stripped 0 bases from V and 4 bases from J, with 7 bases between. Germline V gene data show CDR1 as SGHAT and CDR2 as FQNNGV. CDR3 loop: CASSLETDYEQYF. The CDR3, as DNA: TGTGCCAGCAGCTTAGAAACAGATTACGAGCAGTACTTC.

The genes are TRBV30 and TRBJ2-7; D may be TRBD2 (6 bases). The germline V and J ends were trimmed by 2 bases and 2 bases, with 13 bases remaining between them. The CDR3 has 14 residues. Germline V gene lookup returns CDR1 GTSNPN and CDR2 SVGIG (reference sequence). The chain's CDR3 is CAWSSLGGPYEQYF. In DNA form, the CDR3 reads TGTGCCTGGAGTTCTTTGGGAGGACCCTACGAGCAGTACTTC. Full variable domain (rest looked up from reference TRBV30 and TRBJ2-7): SQTIHQWPATLVQPVGSPLSLECTVEGTSNPNLYWYRQAAGRGLQLLFYSVGIGQISSEVPQNLSASRPQDRQFILSSKKLLLSDSGFYLCAWSSLGGPYEQYFGPGTRLTVT.

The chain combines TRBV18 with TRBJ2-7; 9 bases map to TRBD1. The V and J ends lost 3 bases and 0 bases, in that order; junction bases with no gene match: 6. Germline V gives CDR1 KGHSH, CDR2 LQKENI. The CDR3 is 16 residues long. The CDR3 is CASSPRTGENSYEQYF. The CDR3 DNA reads TGTGCCAGCTCACCGAGGACAGGGGAGAACTCCTACGAGCAGTACTTC.

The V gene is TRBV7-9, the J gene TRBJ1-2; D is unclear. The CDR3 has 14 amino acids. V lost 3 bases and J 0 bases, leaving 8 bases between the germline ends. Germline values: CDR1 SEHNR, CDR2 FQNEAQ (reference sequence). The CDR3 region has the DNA TGTGCCAGCAGCTTTGCCAGTCCTAACTATGGCTACACCTTC. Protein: CASSFASPNYGYTF.

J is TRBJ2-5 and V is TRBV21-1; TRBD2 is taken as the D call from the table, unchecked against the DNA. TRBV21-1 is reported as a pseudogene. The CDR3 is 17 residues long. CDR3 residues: CASSKRLRYSHQETQYF. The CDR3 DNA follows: TGTGCCAGCAGCAAGAGGCTACGGTACTCTCACCAAGAGACCCAGTACTTC.